The clone carrying this T cell receptor (beta chain) was counted only a few times. Its target is unknown. This sample was taken from a study of cytomegalovirus exposure and HLA in healthy donors. Donors counted as nominally healthy when sampled, yet unrecorded immune exposures were likely. Study-wide findings and caveats: Analysis performed later showed TCR beta chains linked to HLA being more clonally expanded than equally common others. According to reports, the classifier identified cytomegalovirus status with high specificity and sensitivity. The likely explanation for a cluster of highly shared sequence variants was sequencing artifact.

13 Jbeta primers and 60 Vbeta primers were used for the PCR. Repertoires were generated with immunoSEQ multiplex PCR, while TCRdb's copy carries only in-frame clones and drops some. The repertoire has 180,000 or so clones, 80% of them found once; the top ten carry around 4.1%. CDR1 is MNHNY and CDR2 is SVGAGI in the germline V gene (reference sequence). CDR3 size: 15 residues. Trimming at V came to 2 bases and at J to 2 bases, leaving 2 bases not matched to a gene. The chain is built from TRBV6-6 and TRBJ2-2, with 7 bases fitting TRBD2. This clonotype was sampled from a woman in her 50s in good health and CMV-seropositive. Sequencing was performed on PBMCs. The CDR3 reads CASSYGGSNTGELFF. CDR3 nucleotides: TGTGCCAGCAGTTACGGCGGGAGTAACACCGGGGAGCTGTTTTTT.